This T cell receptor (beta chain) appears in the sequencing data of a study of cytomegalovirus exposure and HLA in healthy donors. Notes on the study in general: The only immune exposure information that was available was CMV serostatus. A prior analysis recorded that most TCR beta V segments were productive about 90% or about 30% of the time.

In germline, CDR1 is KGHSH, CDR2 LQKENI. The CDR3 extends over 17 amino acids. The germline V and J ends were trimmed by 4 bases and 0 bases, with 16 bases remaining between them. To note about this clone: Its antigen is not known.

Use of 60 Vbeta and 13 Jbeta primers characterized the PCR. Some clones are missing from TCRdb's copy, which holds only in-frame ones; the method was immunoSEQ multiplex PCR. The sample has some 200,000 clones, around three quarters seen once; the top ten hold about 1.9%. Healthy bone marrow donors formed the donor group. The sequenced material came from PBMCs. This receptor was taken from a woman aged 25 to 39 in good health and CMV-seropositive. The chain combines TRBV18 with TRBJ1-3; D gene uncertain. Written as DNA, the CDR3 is TGTGCCAGCTCACGCTCGCGAATCTCGAGCTCTGGAAACACCATATATTTT. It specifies CASSRSRISSSGNTIYF.